The rows below give T cell receptor beta chains drawn from one sample of a study of shared clonotypes between healthy human individuals. Only in-frame clones appear in the TCRdb table, and some are missing; sequencing was by immunoSEQ multiplex PCR. The table records millions of clones, just under 95% of them present only once. Specimen: naive CD8+ T cells sorted from blood. The source is a young man in good health. The conserved cysteine and the conserved F or W are not part of the CDR3 here. The order of the fields is V gene, clone size, CDR3 length, CDR3 protein. Clone sizes are given selectively: once, few, many, or a class where the clone is expanded.

TRBV7-9 | NA | 7 | ASDTEAF
TRBV9 | NA | 13 | ASSATGNSNQPQH
TRBV19 | few | 9 | ASSPGNTIY
TRBV4-1 | NA | 13 | ASTRLAGGTDTQY
TRBV4-3 | NA | 14 | ASSQLTSAYSYEQY
TRBV7-9 | NA | 14 | ASSPIAGGNREGQF
TRBV27 | NA | 11 | ASSLAGVNEQF
TRBV4-1 | NA | 13 | ASSQDTGGEDEQF
TRBV6-1 | NA | 12 | ASSRQGAQETQY
TRBV29-1 | NA | 11 | TARDGLNTEAF
TRBV6-5 | NA | 9 | ASSYSNEQY
TRBV30 | NA | 14 | AWSSLRLATTDTQY
TRBV6-5 | NA | 11 | ASSLDATGELF
TRBV5-5 | NA | 12 | ASSLEGRGYEQY
TRBV13 | NA | 11 | ASSFPRLYEQY
TRBV5-1 | NA | 13 | ASSQGTSSTDTQY
TRBV7-8 | once | 12 | ASSLRTGDSPLH
TRBV4-1 | NA | 16 | ASSQVGAGVEWAAEQF
TRBV10-2 | NA | 13 | ASSGGTSGSYEQY
TRBV27 | NA | 11 | ASRGDASYEQY
TRBV18 | NA | 12 | ASSPTGSNTEAF
TRBV7-9 | NA | 9 | ASSLGQELF
TRBV4-3 | NA | 16 | ASSQESPLAGLSYEQY
TRBV4-1 | NA | 14 | ASSQELGARNQPQH
TRBV28 | NA | 14 | ASSFPLAGGFNEQF
TRBV20-1 | NA | 9 | SAPYDTGQY
TRBV9 | once | 13 | ASSSRLGITDTQY
TRBV13 | NA | 14 | ASSLVQGQGNTEAF
TRBV10-1 | few | 11 | ASSPGRSGEQY
TRBV29-1 | NA | 9 | SGFRGDEQY
TRBV5-6 | NA | 11 | ASSLADPYEQY
TRBV28 | NA | 11 | ASRGQSSEKLF
TRBV11-2 | once | 13 | ASSDIWASTGELF
TRBV6-5 | NA | 11 | ASSRVNTGELF
TRBV7-2 | NA | 10 | ASSQDPKEQF
TRBV4-3 | NA | 13 | ASSQGDSSYNEQF
TRBV28 | NA | 13 | ASTLKGQGYRPQH
TRBV5-4 | once | 13 | ASSLKASSTDTQY
TRBV6-5 | NA | 13 | ASSLAESSYNEQF
TRBV9 | NA | 13 | ASSPSGSVGNEQF